The clone carrying this TCR beta chain has a handful of counts. Antigen unknown. TCR beta CDR3 regions were amplified from RNA transcripts. First-round RT-PCR of the TCR CDR3 relied on the HTBI primer set. TCRdb called the multiplex PCR reads again in MiXCR, with one record for every CDR3 protein. The repertoire has approximately 610,000 distinct CDR3 sequences, 16% of them found once; the top ten carry under 20%. This record belongs to a study of T cells in Graves' hyperthyroidism and ophthalmopathy. Study-wide context: Sampling of peripheral blood happened at initial diagnosis, prior to any treatment.

Newly diagnosed patients aged 18 to 65 had hyperthyroidism of under 2 months' duration. Source material for PBMCs was around 10 ml fresh peripheral blood. V dropped 5 bases and J dropped 7; count of bases not matched to a gene: 6. The CDR3 contains 15 residues. Germline V lookup: CDR1 WNHNN, CDR2 SYGVQD (reference sequence). Broader study findings: Most expanded thyroid clonotypes above 0.001 also appeared in blood.

This TCR was sampled from a woman aged 18-29 years with Graves' hyperthyroidism. Sequenced: blood. This chain connects TRBV10-1 to TRBJ2-1; 12 bases are a match to TRBD2. CDR3 amino acids: CASSHLAGGVNEQFF. The CDR3 DNA reads TGCGCCAGCAGTCACCTAGCGGGAGGGGTGAATGAGCAGTTCTTC.